The clone carrying this T cell receptor beta chain was detected ten times or more. Expressed TCRB transcripts were sequenced after all isolated RNA was converted to cDNA. Assay used: immunoSEQ multiplex PCR; TCRdb lists only in-frame clones, some missing. The sample contains around 320,000 clones, approximately 14% of which appear only once. Trimming stripped 4 bases from V and 1 base from J, with 7 bases between. This CDR3 has 13 residues. Germline values: CDR1 LNHDA, CDR2 SQIVND (reference sequence). The data derive from a study of beta chain features in type 1 diabetes. This chain uses TRBV19 with TRBJ1-1; no reliable D call. The source material was central memory CD4+ T cells from blood. The receptor was derived from a young man in good health. The CDR3 is CASSRTANTEAFF. CDR3 in DNA: TGTGCCAGTAGTAGGACGGCGAACACTGAAGCTTTCTTT.